Many counts were recorded for the clone carrying this T cell receptor (beta chain). Both iRepertoire HTBI primers and Arm-PCR of CDR3 regions were used to build the TCR beta libraries. A single record per CDR3 protein comes from TCRdb applying MiXCR to the multiplex PCR reads. The data hold 650,000 to 700,000 distinct CDR3 sequences, with about 32% observed a single time. This sample is part of a study of regulatory T cells in long-lasting Graves disease. CDR1 and CDR2 (germline): LGHDT, YNNKEL (reference sequence). The CDR3 is 13 residues long. The V end was cut by 8 bases, the J end by 2 bases, with 12 bases between. Time point specified: persistent/refractory GD, antithyroid drugs over 5 years with positive TRAb. With RNA extracted from PBMCs as input, the TCR library was made.

The rearrangement uses TRBV3-1 and TRBJ1-1, with D perhaps TRBD1 (5 bases). Sequencing used peripheral blood mononuclear cells (PBMCs), obtained when the disease was refractory, from a patient treated with antithyroid drugs. The clonotype originates from a female donor with Graves disease. CDR3 in amino acids: CASGRDGNTEAFF. The CDR3 DNA sequence: TGTGCCAGCGGAAGGGACGGTAACACTGAAGCTTTCTTT.